The present T cell receptor beta chain was sequenced within a study of blood T cell repertoires in COVID-19. At the level of the study: T cells, B-cell-depleted T cells, or PBMCs provided the cDNA or gDNA that served as material.

Assay used: immunoSEQ multiplex PCR; TCRdb lists only in-frame clones, some missing. The table includes roughly 60,000 clones, over 80% detected once. V lost 6 bases and J 11 bases, leaving 17 bases between the germline ends. There are 13 residues in the CDR3. This TCR was sampled from a man aged 35-49 years with COVID-19, enrolled during active disease. The rearrangement joins TRBV12-3 or TRBV12-4 to TRBJ2-1, with D possibly being TRBD2 (6 bases). The sample was peripheral blood. This chain's CDR3 is CASSPVNREKQFF. DNA of the CDR3: TGTGCCAGCAGCCCCGTTAACCGGGAGAAGCAGTTCTTC.